A single sample gave rise to the 31 T cell receptor beta chains below, sequenced in a study of tumor-infiltrating lymphocytes in primary liver carcinoma. Unsorted whole blood yielded blood RNA, and germline DNA was extracted as well. A constant-region primer served to make TCR beta cDNA from roughly 500 ng total RNA. Each TCR beta library was derived from three nested multiplex PCR rounds that employed slightly modified ARM-PCR. The two initial PCR rounds, nine to eleven cycles each, used TRBV1-TRBV30 forward and C-beta reverse primers. A single record per CDR3 protein comes from TCRdb applying MiXCR to the multiplex PCR reads. The sample has hundreds of thousands of distinct CDR3 sequences; 65% are singletons. The sequenced sample consisted of peripheral blood. All receptors derive from a man in his forties with primary liver carcinoma and hepatitis B virus infection.

This clonotype was picked up a small number of times. A read error may be the cause here, since a much bigger clone is one base away. The rearrangement links TRBV29-1 to TRBJ2-3, with 15 bases that match TRBD2. Looked up from germline, CDR1 is SQVTM and CDR2 is ANQGSEA. The CDR3 is made up of 12 amino acids. CDR3 DNA: TGCAGCCTTGAAGGGACTAGCGGGAGGATGGCATTT. This translates into CSLEGTSGRMAF.

The table lists this clonotype with a count of one. This may stem from a read error, because a much larger clone lies one nucleotide away. The chain has TRBV6-5 and TRBJ1-5; TRBD1 matches 7 bases. In germline, CDR1 is MNHEY, CDR2 SVGAGI. CDR3 length equals 15 residues. The ends lost 6 bases at V and 5 bases at J; junction bases unmatched: 10. The CDR3 is CASRHRQGVDQPQHF. As DNA, the CDR3 is TGTGCCAGCAGACACCGACAGGGTGTGGATCAGCCCCAGCATTTT.

Comment on this clonotype: Since a much larger clone is just one base distant, this may be a read error. The CDR3 DNA sequence: TGTGCCAGCAGTCACCTGCTCGGACAGGGGGCCTCCTGCGAGCAGTACTTC. Translating gives CASSHLLGQGASCEQYF. J is TRBJ2-7 and V is TRBV12-3 or TRBV12-4; 11 bases match TRBD1. This CDR3 comprises 17 residues.

For this clonotype: Given a much more abundant clone one base away, this may be a read error. CDR3 bases: TGTGCCAGCAGTGAAAGTGGCAGCCCCTACGAGCAGTACTTC. Its translation: CASSESGSPYEQYF. This chain joins TRBV6-1 and TRBJ2-7, with D unresolved. Trimming took off 2 bases at V and 2 bases at J, with 10 bases between the two ends. Germline V gives CDR1 MNHNS, CDR2 SASEGT. The CDR3 runs 14 residues.

As concerns this clonotype: A much larger clone differs from this one at a single base, so this may be a read error. V and J are TRBV6-6 and TRBJ2-2, with a tentative D call TRBD2 (5 bases). This CDR3 has 15 residues. Germline-derived CDR1 and CDR2 are MNHNY and SVGAGI (reference sequence). The CDR3: CVSSRTPEATGELFF. In nucleotides, the CDR3 is TGTGTCAGCAGTCGTACGCCGGAGGCCACCGGGGAGCTGTTTTTT.

V gene TRBV30 combines with J gene TRBJ2-2, with D tentatively TRBD1 or TRBD2 (6 bases each). The CDR3 sequence is 14 residues long. V was pared by 0 bases and J by 7 bases, with 12 bases between. Germline V gene lookup returns CDR1 GTSNPN and CDR2 SVGIG (reference sequence). The CDR3 loop reads CAWSVRGAGGELFF. CDR3 coding DNA: TGTGCCTGGAGTGTAAGGGGGGCGGGCGGGGAGCTGTTTTTT.

The chain combines TRBV5-1 with TRBJ1-6; D possibly corresponds to TRBD1 (6 bases). CDR1 is SGHRS and CDR2 is YFSETQ in the germline V gene. This CDR3 has 15 amino acids. V lost 0 bases and J lost 7, with 11 bases in between. CDR3 DNA sequence: TGCGCCAGCAGCTTGGGTACAGGGTGGAATTCACCCCTCCACTTT. This codes for CASSLGTGWNSPLHF.

Comment on this clonotype: The junction departs from the called germline gene at one end, perhaps through a read error. The chain carries TRBV10-2 and TRBJ2-7; 7 nucleotides match TRBD1. This CDR3 spans 15 amino acids. Germline-derived CDR1 and CDR2 are WSHSY and SAAADI. As DNA, the CDR3 is TGCGCCAGCAGTGTGGACAGGAGAGGACCCTACGATCAGTACTTC. This gives the protein CASSVDRRGPYDQYF.

On this clonotype: A much larger clonotype is one base distant, so this may be a read error. The CDR3 nucleotides read TGTGCCAGCACCCCAGCAGGAGGTACCGATAAGCAGTTCTTC. Amino acid sequence: CASTPAGGTDKQFF. The chain recombines TRBV6-5 with TRBJ2-1, with D maybe TRBD2 (5 bases). V was shortened by 7 bases and J by 11 bases, with 21 bases between the two germline ends. This CDR3 spans 14 amino acids. CDR1 is MNHEY and CDR2 is SVGAGI in the germline V gene.

This clonotype was seen just once. V usage is TRBV6-2 or TRBV6-3 and J usage is TRBJ1-1; D perhaps matches TRBD1 (6 bases). The germline V gene encodes CDR1 MNHEY and CDR2 SVGEGT. Trimming took 8 bases from V and 7 from J, leaving 20 bases between them. CDR3 size: 14 residues. CDR3 bases: TGTGCCAGCGGTCCGTCCGGACAGTTCAATGAAGCTTTCTTT. Its protein product is CASGPSGQFNEAFF.

This clonotype has only a few counts. This chain uses TRBV6-1 with TRBJ1-5; D unresolved. Germline V lookup: CDR1 MNHNS, CDR2 SASEGT. Trimming shortened V by 2 bases and J by 0 bases, and 11 bases separated the two germline ends. CDR3 size: 16 residues. CDR3 DNA: TGTGCCAGCAGTGAATTAACCGCGGCTAGCAATCAGCCCCAGCATTTT. It encodes CASSELTAASNQPQHF.

This clonotype was observed at least ten times. The V call is TRBV6-1, the J call TRBJ2-7; possibly TRBD1 for D (6 bases). Germline V gene sequence: CDR1 MNHNS, CDR2 SASEGT. The CDR3 is 12 residues long. This CDR3 reads CASQGMYYEQYF. The CDR3 DNA sequence: TGTGCGTCCCAGGGGATGTACTACGAGCAGTACTTC.

As concerns this clonotype: Since the CDR3 does not end with the conserved phenylalanine or tryptophan, this likely comes from a read error. This sequence joins TRBV5-4 and TRBJ2-7; 12 nucleotides align to TRBD2. The CDR3 sequence is 16 residues long. Germline CDR1 reads SGHNT; CDR2 reads YYREEE (reference sequence). The CDR3 sequence: CVSSSTSGRYSYEQYL. Written as DNA, the CDR3 is TGTGTCAGCAGCTCGACTAGCGGGAGATACTCCTACGAGCAGTACTTA.

Concerning this clonotype itself: The conserved phenylalanine or tryptophan normally closing the CDR3 is absent here, so this likely arose from a read error. This sequence joins TRBV29-1 and TRBJ2-1; 12 bases line up with TRBD2. CDR1 SQVTM and CDR2 ANQGSEA come from the germline V gene. This CDR3 region has 13 residues. CDR3 sequence: CSGGTSGFNEQFL. CDR3 DNA: TGTAGCGGGGGGACTAGCGGGTTCAATGAGCAGTTCCTC.

This clonotype has ten or more counts. The chain links TRBV29-1 to TRBJ2-7; 9 bases line up with TRBD2. The CDR3 contains 18 residues. The germline V gene encodes CDR1 SQVTM and CDR2 ANQGSEA. The V segment lost 4 bases and the J segment 5 bases; nucleotides outside the gene matches: 21. The CDR3 reads CSVGMAGGPEDARHEQYF. In DNA, the CDR3 is TGCAGCGTTGGGATGGCGGGAGGGCCAGAGGATGCGCGGCACGAGCAGTACTTC.

The CDR3 DNA sequence: TGCGCCAGCAGCCAAGAAATTCAGTACTATGTTTACACCTTC. It encodes CASSQEIQYYVYTF. The genes are TRBV4-3 and TRBJ1-2; unclear D gene. Trimming left V 0 bases short and J 11 bases short, with 16 bases between. The germline gives CDR1 LGHNA, CDR2 YSLEER. There are 14 residues in the CDR3.

The chain has TRBV4-2 and TRBJ2-7; perhaps D is TRBD1 or TRBD2 (5 bases each). CDR1 and CDR2 from the germline V gene are LGHNA and YNFKEQ. CDR3 length equals 15 residues. V shed 3 bases and J shed 7 bases, with 19 bases lying between them. The CDR3 DNA sequence: TGTGCCAGCAGCCATGGGGCAGCGGACAAGCTTGAGCAGTACTTC. Its protein product is CASSHGAADKLEQYF.

Ten or more counts support this clonotype. The chain employs TRBV4-1 and TRBJ1-6; 7 bases map to TRBD1. Germline assignment: CDR1 MGHRA and CDR2 YSYEKL. This CDR3 comprises 15 residues. V was pared by 2 bases and J by 9 bases, with 7 bases of the junction left unmatched. CDR3 protein: CASSQSGTVPSPLHF. CDR3 sequence (DNA): TGCGCCAGCAGCCAATCCGGGACAGTGCCTTCACCCCTCCACTTT.

Note on this clonotype: A read error may explain this, as a much larger clone is one base away. This chain links TRBV10-3 with TRBJ2-7; 14 bases align to TRBD2. The CDR3 extends over 14 amino acids. After removal of 10 bases from V and 5 bases from J, the junction contained 7 bases not matched to a gene. Per germline, CDR1 ENHRY and CDR2 SYGVKD. The CDR3 spells CATRLAGGPDEQYF. The CDR3 coding sequence is TGTGCCACCCGACTAGCGGGAGGGCCGGACGAGCAGTACTTC.

V gene TRBV24-1 combines with J gene TRBJ2-5; possibly TRBD2 for D (5 bases). Germline CDR1 and CDR2: KGHDR and SFDVKD. The CDR3 is made up of 15 amino acids. V was pared by 1 base and J by 4 bases, with 12 bases between. The DNA for the CDR3 is TGTGCCACCAGTGATTTCGGGGTGGCGGGAGAGACCCAGTACTTC. This encodes CATSDFGVAGETQYF.

Regarding this clonotype: The CDR3 does not close with the conserved phenylalanine or tryptophan, likely indicating a read error. The chain has TRBV6-1 and TRBJ2-1; D perhaps matches TRBD2 (6 bases). Looked up from germline, CDR1 is MNHNS and CDR2 is SASEGT. The CDR3 contains 16 residues. CDR3 bases: TGTACTAGCACCCTACCACAGGCCCCCTCCTACAATGAGCAGTTCCTC. It translates to CTSTLPQAPSYNEQFL.

About this clonotype: The junction shows a germline mismatch at one end, possibly a read error. This sequence joins TRBV29-1 and TRBJ2-1; 10 nucleotides line up with TRBD2. The germline gives CDR1 SQVTM, CDR2 ANQGSEA. The CDR3 is 12 amino acids. CDR3 bases: TGCAGCGTCCCTAGCGGGAGTCTTGAGGAGTTCTTT. Translating it yields CSVPSGSLEEFF.

Concerning this clonotype itself: The junction departs from germline at one end; a sequencing error may be responsible. The rearrangement links TRBV6-5 to TRBJ2-5; 13 bases match TRBD2. Germline lookup yields CDR1 MNHEY and CDR2 SVGAGI. The CDR3 spans 17 residues. CDR3: CASSSGTSGDYWETQHF. The CDR3 DNA is TGTGCCAGCAGTTCCGGGACTAGCGGGGACTACTGGGAGACCCAGCACTTC.

Details on this clonotype: One base away lies a much larger clone, so this may be a sequencing read error. The chain carries TRBV5-1 and TRBJ2-2; TRBD2 is a possible D gene (5 bases). From germline, CDR1 is SGHRS and CDR2 YFSETQ. This CDR3 region has 15 residues. CDR3 nucleotide sequence: TGCGCCAGCAGCTTGGTAGAAAAGAACACCGGGGAGCTGTCTTTT. This encodes CASSLVEKNTGELSF.

This clonotype appeared a few times. The J gene is TRBJ1-1, the V gene TRBV7-3; D perhaps matches TRBD1 (5 bases). From germline, CDR1 is SGHTA and CDR2 FQGTGA. CDR3 length: 14 residues. The ends were cut back, 5 bases at V and 1 base at J, with 11 bases in the middle. The CDR3 region has the DNA TGTGCCAGCAGCCCTACAGGAGGGAACACTGAAGCTTTCTTT. Protein product: CASSPTGGNTEAFF.

The table lists this clonotype with a count of one. The chain links TRBV28 to TRBJ2-6; D not certain. The germline gives CDR1 MDHEN, CDR2 SYDVKM. V gave up 8 bases and J gave up 0 bases, with 5 bases separating them. The CDR3 extends over 13 amino acids. The CDR3: CASSTSGANVLTF. The CDR3 coding sequence is TGTGCCAGCTCCACCTCTGGGGCCAACGTCCTGACTTTC.

The chain employs TRBV5-6 and TRBJ1-1; possible D gene TRBD1, 5 bases. V gave up 2 bases and J gave up 0 bases, with 11 bases separating them. CDR1 is SGHDT and CDR2 is YYEEEE in the germline V gene. This CDR3 is 15 amino acids long. This CDR3 reads CASSLGVTLNTEAFF. The CDR3 coding sequence is TGTGCCAGCAGCTTAGGGGTTACCCTGAACACTGAAGCTTTCTTT.

The genes are TRBV5-4 and TRBJ2-2; TRBD2 agrees at 9 bases. CDR1 and CDR2 from the germline V gene are SGHNT and YYREEE (reference sequence). The ends lost 0 bases at V and 6 bases at J; junction bases unmatched: 9. The CDR3 covers 17 residues. The CDR3 here is CASSLVVLAGDPGELFF. The CDR3 DNA reads TGTGCCAGCAGCTTGGTGGTATTAGCGGGAGACCCCGGGGAGCTGTTTTTT.

Comment on this clonotype: This could be a read error, since a much larger clone is one nucleotide away. CDR3 coding DNA: TGTGCCAGCACCCAGGTGACTCGGGGATTCCAAGAGACCCAGTACTTC. Residues: CASTQVTRGFQETQYF. This rearrangement joins TRBV7-8 to TRBJ2-5; possibly TRBD2 for D (5 bases). Germline values: CDR1 SGHVS, CDR2 FQNEAQ. Trimming pared 7 bases from V and 1 base from J, leaving 19 bases between. The CDR3 is 16 residues long.

The gene calls are TRBV11-2 and TRBJ2-7; no firm D call. The CDR3 length is 15 residues. Germline loops: CDR1 SGHAT, CDR2 FQNNGV. Trimming removed 7 bases at V and 0 bases at J, with 16 bases between. The CDR3: CASNFILGSSYEQYF. CDR3 sequence (DNA): TGTGCCAGCAACTTCATCTTAGGAAGCTCCTACGAGCAGTACTTC.

This clonotype has a single count. With a much larger clone just one base away, this may be a read error. V is TRBV6-5 and J is TRBJ2-2, with 10 positions matching TRBD1. In germline, CDR1 is MNHEY, CDR2 SVGAGI. The CDR3 totals 15 residues. As DNA, the CDR3 is TGTGCCAGCAGGACGGGACAGGGGAGTACCGGGGAGCAGTTTTTT. Its protein product is CASRTGQGSTGEQFF.